The following is a TCR beta chain sequence with its context. What it binds is unknown. There are 14 residues in the CDR3. Germline V gene sequence: CDR1 LNHDA, CDR2 SQIVND (reference sequence). V was shortened by 6 bases and J by 2 bases, with 11 bases between the two germline ends. Libraries were prepared by immunoSEQ multiplex PCR; TCRdb keeps only in-frame clonotypes and omits some of them. Among tens of thousands of clones listed, 85% to 95% were seen once. CD4+CD25+CD127- Tregs, CD4+CD25- non-Tregs, CD4 and CD8 cells were sorted. This specimen belongs to a study of Tregs in tolerant kidney transplant recipients. Study outcomes and limitations: Tolerant patients' donor-specific Tregs expanded beyond overall Tregs, suggesting antigen-driven growth. Nucleotide sequences could not be compared across some patients' samples due to primer changes.

The clonotype originates from a human donor who received a combined kidney and bone marrow transplant. J is TRBJ1-5 and V is TRBV19; D possibly corresponds to TRBD1 (6 bases). Sequencing was performed on Tregs from blood, taken before the transplant. The CDR3 DNA sequence: TGTGCCAGTAGCACTCGGACAGGCAATCAGCCCCAGCATTTT. This translates into CASSTRTGNQPQHF. Full variable domain (remainder filled in from reference TRBV19 and TRBJ1-5): DGGITQSPKYLFRKEGQNVTLSCEQNLNHDAMYWYRQDPGQGLRLIYYSQIVNDFQKGDIAEGYSVSREKKESFPLTVTSAQKNPTAFYLCASSTRTGNQPQHFGDGTRLSIL.